Below are 25 T cell receptor beta chains sequenced from a single sample in a study of blood T cell repertoires in COVID-19. Measured with immunoSEQ multiplex PCR; TCRdb has only the in-frame clones, and not every one. Seen here are 250,000 to 350,000 clones, 80% to 90% observed once, and the top ten hold 5% to 7%. Input material: peripheral blood. These receptors originate from a man aged 18 to 29 who had recovered from COVID-19.

This sequence joins TRBV6-5 and TRBJ2-2; tentatively, D is TRBD2 (5 bases). This CDR3 is 12 amino acids long. Germline V lookup: CDR1 MNHEY, CDR2 SVGAGI. Trimming took 6 bases from V and 6 from J, leaving 8 bases between them. DNA for the CDR3: TGTGCCAGCAGCCGGCGGGCCGGGGAGCTGTTTTTT. Its protein product is CASSRRAGELFF.

The V gene is TRBV3-1 (or the pseudogene TRBV3-2), the J gene TRBJ1-2; tentatively, D is TRBD1 (5 bases). The CDR3 covers 16 residues. V lost 5 bases to trimming and J lost 7 bases, with 23 bases between them. Germline assignment: CDR1 LGHDT and CDR2 YNNKEL (reference sequence). In nucleotides, the CDR3 is TGTGCCAGCAGCAATCTCGAACCCGGGACTTGGGGTGGCTACACCTTC. It is translated as CASSNLEPGTWGGYTF.

V usage is TRBV27 and J usage is TRBJ1-2; TRBD1 matches at 9 bases. CDR1 is MNHEY, CDR2 SMNVEV, per germline (reference sequence). The CDR3 totals 13 residues. With 2 bases clipped from V and 5 bases from J, the junction kept 0 bases outside the gene matches. In DNA, the CDR3 is TGTGCCAGCAGTTTAGGGACAGGGTATGGCTACACCTTC. Encoded protein: CASSLGTGYGYTF.

This chain links TRBV18 with TRBJ2-7; 7 bases are shared with TRBD1. The V gene's germline CDR1 is KGHSH and CDR2 LQKENI. V was pared by 5 bases and J by 6 bases, with 4 bases of the junction left unmatched. The CDR3 has 12 amino acids. The CDR3 loop is CASSATGLEQYF. The CDR3 region has the DNA TGTGCCAGCTCAGCGACAGGGCTCGAGCAGTACTTC.

J is TRBJ1-2 and V is TRBV4-1; 10 bases are shared with TRBD1. V shed 0 bases, J shed 4 bases, and the junction held 5 bases outside the gene matches. The CDR3 contains 16 residues. Germline CDR1 is MGHRA and CDR2 is YSYEKL. This chain's CDR3 is CASSQEGTGAPYGYTF. CDR3 DNA sequence: TGCGCCAGCAGCCAAGAAGGGACAGGGGCTCCCTATGGCTACACCTTC.

The chain links TRBV5-1 to TRBJ2-3; 7 positions match TRBD1. The CDR3 length is 14 residues. The germline V gene has CDR1 SGHRS and CDR2 YFSETQ. Losses at the gene ends were 4 bases for V and 1 base for J; bases not matched to a gene: 3. CDR3 residues: CASSPGTGTDTQYF. Here the CDR3 DNA reads TGCGCCAGCAGCCCCGGGACAGGCACAGATACGCAGTATTTT. The whole variable domain, filled in from reference TRBV5-1 and TRBJ2-3, reads KAGVTQTPRYLIKTRGQQVTLSCSPISGHRSVSWYQQTPGQGLQFLFEYFSETQRNKGNFPGRFSGRQFSNSRSEMNVSTLELGDSALYLCASSPGTGTDTQYFGPGTRLTVL.

The genes are TRBV5-4 and TRBJ2-7; D possibly corresponds to TRBD2 (5 bases). Per germline, CDR1 SGHNT and CDR2 YYREEE (reference sequence). This CDR3 has 13 amino acids. The ends were cut back, 0 bases at V and 2 bases at J, with 6 bases in the middle. CDR3 sequence reads: CASSLAGTYEQYF. CDR3 DNA sequence: TGTGCCAGCAGCTTGGCGGGAACCTACGAGCAGTACTTC.

The table lists this clone with a few counts. The chain uses TRBV2 and TRBJ1-3, with D hard to call. There are 12 residues in the CDR3. Per the germline V gene, CDR1 is SNHLY and CDR2 is FYNNEI. The germline V and J ends were trimmed by 6 bases and 4 bases, with 7 bases remaining between them. As DNA, the CDR3 is TGTGCCAGCAGCCTCGGGGGAAACACCATATATTTT. It encodes CASSLGGNTIYF.

V and J are TRBV12-3 or TRBV12-4 and TRBJ1-1; 7 positions match TRBD1. V gave up 5 bases and J gave up 8 bases; unmatched junction bases: 5. The CDR3 contains 12 residues. CDR3 loop: CASSPQGGEAFF. DNA of the CDR3: TGTGCCAGCAGTCCCCAGGGGGGAGAAGCTTTCTTT.

The rearrangement uses TRBV30 and TRBJ1-2, with 8 positions matching TRBD1. The germline gives CDR1 GTSNPN, CDR2 SVGIG (reference sequence). The CDR3 totals 12 residues. V shed 1 base, J shed 7 bases, and the junction held 2 bases outside the gene matches. CDR3 in DNA: TGTGCCTGGAGTGGGGGACAGGCTGGCTACACCTTC. Residues: CAWSGGQAGYTF. The full variable domain, its missing parts supplied by reference TRBV30 and TRBJ1-2, is SQTIHQWPATLVQPVGSPLSLECTVEGTSNPNLYWYRQAAGRGLQLLFYSVGIGQISSEVPQNLSASRPQDRQFILSSKKLLLSDSGFYLCAWSGGQAGYTFGSGTRLTVV.

In this sample, this clone turned up once. The chain employs TRBV5-8 and TRBJ2-7; 11 bases align to TRBD2. Germline CDR1 is SGHTS and CDR2 is YDEGEE. The CDR3 is made up of 15 amino acids. The ends lost 0 bases at V and 3 bases at J; junction bases unmatched: 2. CDR3 coding DNA: TGTGCCAGCAGCTTGGCGACTAGCGGGATCTACGAGCAGTACTTC. Amino acids: CASSLATSGIYEQYF.

The gene calls are TRBV18 and TRBJ2-1, with D maybe TRBD2 (6 bases). Trimming took off 2 bases at V and 0 bases at J, with 8 bases between the two ends. CDR3 length equals 15 residues. The germline CDR1 and CDR2 sequences are KGHSH and LQKENI. CDR3 sequence (DNA): TGTGCCAGCTCACCAATCGGGAGCTCCTACAATGAGCAGTTCTTC. Translated: CASSPIGSSYNEQFF.

V and J are TRBV5-1 and TRBJ1-2; D might be TRBD1 (5 bases). This CDR3 region has 14 residues. Germline V gene data show CDR1 as SGHRS and CDR2 as YFSETQ. V lost 7 bases, J lost 5 bases, and 18 bases lay in between. The CDR3 sequence: CASGRDPTKYGYTF. The CDR3 nucleotides read TGCGCCAGCGGGCGGGACCCGACAAAGTATGGCTACACCTTC.

The chain recombines TRBV12-3 or TRBV12-4 with TRBJ1-4; D is unresolved. The V and J ends lost 6 bases and 3 bases respectively, with 8 bases between them. CDR3 size: 13 residues. The CDR3 DNA is TGTGCCAGCAGATTCGGGGCTAATGAAAAACTGTTTTTT. The encoded protein is CASRFGANEKLFF.

The chain recombines TRBV29-1 with TRBJ2-5, with D possibly matching TRBD1 (5 bases). V was trimmed by 6 bases and J by 2 bases, leaving 13 bases between them. This CDR3 spans 13 amino acids. Germline-derived CDR1 and CDR2 are SQVTM and ANQGSEA. CDR3 bases: TGCAGCGTGGACATTCTCGGGCAAGAGACCCAGTACTTC. This codes for CSVDILGQETQYF. Combining the CDR3 with reference TRBV29-1 and TRBJ2-5 gives the whole variable domain SAVISQKPSRDICQRGTSLTIQCQVDSQVTMMFWYRQQPGQSLTLIATANQGSEATYESGFVIDKFPISRPNLTFSTLTVSNMSPEDSSIYLCSVDILGQETQYFGPGTRLLVL.

V gene TRBV11-3 combines with J gene TRBJ2-2; D is unresolved. Trimming took off 8 bases at V and 1 base at J, with 5 bases between the two ends. The CDR3 runs 12 residues. Germline values: CDR1 SGHNT, CDR2 YENEEA. The DNA of the CDR3 is TGTGCCAGCCACGGGAACACCGGGGAGCTGTTTTTT. It yields the protein CASHGNTGELFF. The complete variable domain, with remaining parts taken from reference TRBV11-3 and TRBJ2-2, reads EAGVVQSPRYKIIEKKQPVAFWCNPISGHNTLYWYLQNLGQGPELLIRYENEEAVDDSQLPKDRFSAERLKGVDSTLKIQPAELGDSAVYLCASHGNTGELFFGEGSRLTVL.

The CDR3 sequence is CASDTMGQGGEKLFF. The CDR3 region has the DNA TGTGCCAGCGATACAATGGGACAGGGGGGTGAAAAACTGTTTTTT. V and J are TRBV2 and TRBJ1-4; 11 positions agree with TRBD1. The CDR3 contains 15 residues. With 8 bases clipped from V and 7 bases from J, the junction kept 9 bases outside the gene matches. From germline, CDR1 is SNHLY and CDR2 FYNNEI.

The chain couples TRBV6-5 to TRBJ2-3; no reliable D call. Looked up from germline, CDR1 is MNHEY and CDR2 is SVGAGI. CDR3 length: 11 amino acids. The CDR3 DNA follows: TGTGCAACCGGGAGCACAGATACGCAGTATTTT. This translates into CATGSTDTQYF.

The rearrangement links TRBV10-3 to TRBJ2-7; D may be TRBD2 (6 bases). V was pared by 2 bases and J by 6 bases, with 11 bases between. This CDR3 is built from 13 residues. Germline V lookup: CDR1 ENHRY, CDR2 SYGVKD. CDR3 region: CAISERWGGEQYF. Written as DNA, the CDR3 is TGTGCCATCAGTGAGCGGTGGGGAGGCGAGCAGTACTTC.

This chain uses TRBV25-1 with TRBJ2-5; 9 positions agree with TRBD1. Germline values: CDR1 MGHDK, CDR2 SYGVNS. This CDR3 contains 17 residues. With 4 bases clipped from V and 1 base from J, the junction kept 10 bases outside the gene matches. The CDR3 nucleotides are TGTGCCAGCAGTGGCCCCCGGGACAGGGTATTCCAAGAGACCCAGTACTTC. This sequence encodes CASSGPRDRVFQETQYF.

The chain has TRBV5-1 and TRBJ2-5, with TRBD2 as a possible D gene (7 bases). V lost 5 bases to trimming and J lost 5 bases, with 28 bases between them. The CDR3 has 18 amino acids. Germline-derived CDR1 and CDR2 are SGHRS and YFSETQ. The DNA of the CDR3 is TGCGCCAGCAGTGGGGGGGCAGGGCCGGGTGTCGAATTCGAGACCCAGTACTTC. Protein product: CASSGGAGPGVEFETQYF.

V and J are TRBV2 and TRBJ2-5; 11 bases line up with TRBD2. Germline V gives CDR1 SNHLY, CDR2 FYNNEI. The CDR3 spans 17 residues. Unmatched junction bases numbered 8, after V lost 4 bases and J lost 1 base. This CDR3 is CASSARLGTSGQETQYF. The CDR3 DNA sequence: TGTGCCAGCAGTGCGAGACTTGGGACTAGCGGCCAAGAGACCCAGTACTTC.

The chain employs TRBV9 and TRBJ1-2, with D possibly TRBD1 on 5 matching bases. Germline CDR1 reads SGDLS; CDR2 reads YYNGEE. Trimming took 0 bases from V and 4 from J, leaving 22 bases between them. There are 18 residues in the CDR3. The CDR3 DNA reads TGTGCCAGCAGCGTAGAGGGGAACTCCTACGGGTCGGGCTATGGCTACACCTTC. Translation gives CASSVEGNSYGSGYGYTF.

This clone was seen a single time. The chain joins TRBV7-9 to TRBJ2-3; unclear D gene. CDR3 length: 13 amino acids. Trimming cost V 3 bases and J 5 bases, with 9 bases left between them. CDR1 and CDR2 (germline): SEHNR, FQNEAQ (reference sequence). The CDR3 coding sequence is TGTGCCAGCAGCTTTCGTTTTAAAGATACGCAGTATTTT. Translated, it gives CASSFRFKDTQYF. Full variable domain (rest looked up from reference TRBV7-9 and TRBJ2-3): DTGVSQNPRHKITKRGQNVTFRCDPISEHNRLYWYRQTLGQGPEFLTYFQNEAQLEKSRLLSDRFSAERPKGSFSTLEIQRTEQGDSAMYLCASSFRFKDTQYFGPGTRLTVL.

A single count supports this clone. V and J are TRBV5-1 and TRBJ1-2; D gene unclear. Germline V gene data show CDR1 as SGHRS and CDR2 as YFSETQ. Trimming took 2 bases from V and 0 from J, leaving 14 bases between them. The CDR3 has 16 residues. The CDR3 loop is CASSLELREANYGYTF. In nucleotides, the CDR3 is TGCGCCAGCAGCTTAGAGCTGAGGGAGGCTAACTATGGCTACACCTTC.